This TCR beta chain was captured by sequencing in a study of shared clonotypes between healthy human individuals. Study findings and constraints: Clonotypes shared by all four donors outscored non-shared clonotypes in generation probability. Roughly 4.6% of naive CD4 clonotypes were common to a handful of donors.

CD45RA+ naive and CD45RA-negative memory subsets were separated from CD4+ cells. TCRdb's table, derived via immunoSEQ multiplex PCR, lists solely in-frame clones and lacks some. Here the sample spans millions of clones, roughly 92% being singletons. In germline, CDR1 is LNHDA, CDR2 SQIVND (reference sequence). The CDR3 has 16 amino acids. Trimming left V 4 bases short and J 0 bases short, with 10 bases between. Comments on this clone: Its cognate antigen is unknown.

What was sequenced was naive CD4+ T cells sorted from blood. Regarding subset: CD45RA+ positively selected. The chain combines TRBV19 with TRBJ2-6; unclear D gene. The sequence was collected from a man aged 18 to 30 in good health. The CDR3 nucleotides read TGTGCCAGTAGTAACGGCAGGCTCTCTGGGGCCAACGTCCTGACTTTC. Its protein is CASSNGRLSGANVLTF.